Listed below are T cell receptor beta chains from one sample, sequenced in a study of control samples from healthy donors and cancer patients. Clones were read by immunoSEQ multiplex PCR, and TCRdb kept only the in-frame ones, dropping some. Among 55,000 to 65,000 clones listed, around 87% were seen once. The sequenced material came from PBMCs. The receptors stem from an older woman with lung cancer. Each CDR3 is given with its conserved first and last residue. The D gene is left open where the match is weak. Expanded clones get a size class; other rows say once, few or many, or leave the size out.

V	J	D	size	DNA	CDR3
TRBV11-2	TRBJ2-6	-	-	TGTGCCAGCAGCCCCCAATCTGGGGCCAACGTCCTGGCTTTC	CASSPQSGANVLAF
TRBV7-9	TRBJ1-1	TRBD1	-	TGTGCCAGCAGCCCCACCCCGACAGGGGACATGAACACTGAAGCTTTCTTT	CASSPTPTGDMNTEAFF
TRBV7-9	TRBJ2-3	-	-	TGTGCCAGCAGCTTAGGTAGTATCGGCAGCACAGATACGCAGTATTTT	CASSLGSIGSTDTQYF
TRBV3-1/TRBV3-2	TRBJ1-1	-	-	TGTGCCAGCAGCCAAACCCCGGGCCCAGTGAACACTGAAGCTTTCTTT	CASSQTPGPVNTEAFF
TRBV5-1	TRBJ2-3	TRBD2	-	TGCGCCAGCAGCTTGGGACTAGCGGGGGCAGATACGCAGTATTTT	CASSLGLAGADTQYF
TRBV6-5	TRBJ1-1	-	-	TGTGCCAGCAGTTTCGGGGGCGAAATAACTGAAGCTTTCTTT	CASSFGGEITEAFF
TRBV11-2	TRBJ2-1	TRBD1	once	TGTGCCAGCAGACACCCGGGACAGCTAAACAATGAGCAGTTCTTC	CASRHPGQLNNEQFF
TRBV6-5	TRBJ2-1	-	-	TGTGCCAGCAGTTACTCAGGGAGCTCCTACAATGAGCAGTTCTTC	CASSYSGSSYNEQFF
TRBV2	TRBJ1-4	-	once	TGTGCCGCGGGGGCGAAAGATGAAAAACTGTTTTTT	CAAGAKDEKLFF
TRBV28	TRBJ2-1	-	-	TGTGCCATCACTCAGGCAGGGGACACCTACAATGAGCAGTTCTTC	CAITQAGDTYNEQFF
TRBV5-1	TRBJ1-3	-	-	TGCGCCAGCAGCTTGGGCCCACAGAGATTTGGAAACACCATATATTTT	CASSLGPQRFGNTIYF
TRBV11-3	TRBJ2-7	TRBD1	-	TGTGCCAGCAGCTACACGACAGGGCTCTCCTACGAGCAGTACTTC	CASSYTTGLSYEQYF
TRBV7-5	TRBJ2-7	-	-	TGTGCCAGAAGCGCAGACTGGGACAGCCCGCCAGCTCTCTACGAGCAGTACTTC	CARSADWDSPPALYEQYF
TRBV9	TRBJ2-3	TRBD1	-	TGTGCCAGCAGCGTAGATTTCATGTGGGGACAGGGGAACACAGATACGCAGTATTTT	CASSVDFMWGQGNTDTQYF
TRBV9	TRBJ2-5	-	-	TGTGCCAGCAGCGTAGGGGGAGGACAAGAGACCCAGTACTTC	CASSVGGGQETQYF
TRBV5-4	TRBJ1-2	TRBD1	-	TGTGCCAGCAGCTCAACAGGGGCCTATGGCTACACCTTC	CASSSTGAYGYTF
TRBV9	TRBJ2-3	TRBD2	-	TGTGCCAGCAGCGTTAGCGGGAGTGGCACAGATACGCAGTATTTT	CASSVSGSGTDTQYF
TRBV7-6	TRBJ2-2	-	-	TGTGCCAGCAGTGAGCGAGCGCCCTACACCGGGGAGCTGTTTTTT	CASSERAPYTGELFF
TRBV12-5	TRBJ1-2	-	-	TGTGCTAGTGGTTTGCAGGACTATGGCTACACCTTC	CASGLQDYGYTF
TRBV5-1	TRBJ2-5	TRBD1	-	TGCGCCAGCAGCTTGGGAACAGGGGGCAGGGGAGAGACCCAGTACTTC	CASSLGTGGRGETQYF
TRBV28	TRBJ2-1	-	-	TGTGCCAGCAGTGGTCCTAGGAGGGAATATGAGCAGTTCTTC	CASSGPRREYEQFF
TRBV3-1/TRBV3-2	TRBJ2-2	-	-	TGTGCCAGCAGCCAACTTGGATCGGGTAGCACCGGGGAGCTGTTTTTT	CASSQLGSGSTGELFF
TRBV6-5	TRBJ1-5	TRBD1	-	TGTGCCAGCAGTTGGGGACAGGGGAACCAGCCCCAGCATTTT	CASSWGQGNQPQHF
TRBV3-1/TRBV3-2	TRBJ1-1	-	-	TGTGCCAGCAGCCCCAACAGGGTCAACACTGAAGCTTTCTTT	CASSPNRVNTEAFF
TRBV6-1	TRBJ1-2	-	-	TGTGCCAGCAGTGAGGGGGATGGCAGGGCGGATTATGGCTACACCTTC	CASSEGDGRADYGYTF
TRBV5-1	TRBJ2-5	-	-	TGCGCCAGCAGGGTTGGTACGGTTACAATTGAGACCCAGTACTTC	CASRVGTVTIETQYF
TRBV6-5	TRBJ1-6	-	-	TGTGCCAGCATTTATCAGGGTAGTAGTTCACCCCTCCACTTT	CASIYQGSSSPLHF
TRBV7-9	TRBJ1-4	TRBD1	-	TGTGCCAGCAGCTCCGGGACAGGGGTTGAAAAACTGTTTTTT	CASSSGTGVEKLFF
TRBV19	TRBJ2-2	-	-	TGTGCCAGTAAGGGGGGCCCCACCGGGGAGCTGTTTTTT	CASKGGPTGELFF
TRBV6-1	TRBJ1-5	-	-	TGTGCCAGCAGTGAAATGGGGGCACTTAATCAGCCCCAGCATTTT	CASSEMGALNQPQHF
TRBV6-5	TRBJ1-1	TRBD1	-	TGTGCCAGCAGTTACTATGTACAGGGGGCGAGCGCTGAAGCTTTCTTT	CASSYYVQGASAEAFF
TRBV24-1	TRBJ2-7	-	-	TGTGCCACCAGTGACACGCCAGGAACGGGGCGCTTCTACGAGCAGTACTTC	CATSDTPGTGRFYEQYF
TRBV10-3	TRBJ2-7	TRBD1	-	TGTGCCATCATGAACGACAGGGACTCCTACGAGCAGTACTTC	CAIMNDRDSYEQYF
TRBV29-1	TRBJ2-7	-	-	TGCAGCGTTGTGGGGGGGCTCAGCGAGCAGTACTTC	CSVVGGLSEQYF
TRBV3-1/TRBV3-2	TRBJ1-4	TRBD1	once	TGTGCCAGCAGCTTACAGGGGTCCCGGGAAAAACTGTTTTTT	CASSLQGSREKLFF
TRBV2	TRBJ1-2	-	-	TGTGCCAGCAGTGAGGGGGGCTATGGCTACACCTTC	CASSEGGYGYTF
TRBV5-4	TRBJ2-7	TRBD1	-	TGTGCCAGCAGCTGGGGACCGGGACAGGGGATTTACGAGCAGTACTTC	CASSWGPGQGIYEQYF
TRBV18	TRBJ2-1	TRBD2	-	TGTGCCAGCTCAGCTGGACTAGCGGGCCTTAACCGAGGTGAGCAGTTCTTC	CASSAGLAGLNRGEQFF
TRBV3-1/TRBV3-2	TRBJ2-1	-	-	TGTGCCAGCAGCCAAGTCCGGATAAAGCAGTTCTTC	CASSQVRIKQFF
TRBV27	TRBJ2-1	-	once	TGTGCCAGCAGTTTAGCCGGGACCCTATCGAGGGAGCAGTTCTTC	CASSLAGTLSREQFF
TRBV11-2	TRBJ2-1	-	-	TGTGCCAGCAGCTTCGAAAATAGGCGGTCCTACAATGAGCAGTTCTTC	CASSFENRRSYNEQFF
TRBV9	TRBJ2-7	-	-	TGTGCCAGCAACGTCGGGGGTGAAGGATACGAGCAGTACTTC	CASNVGGEGYEQYF
TRBV5-5	TRBJ2-2	-	-	TGTGCCAGCAGCTGGGAGGGGGTCGTCACCGGGGAGCTGTTTTTT	CASSWEGVVTGELFF
TRBV6-5	TRBJ1-6	TRBD1	-	TGTGCCAGCAGTTACTCCGGACAGGGGAATTCACCCCTCCACTTT	CASSYSGQGNSPLHF
TRBV2	TRBJ2-7	TRBD2	-	TGTGCCAGCGGACTAGCGGGGGGGTTCACCTACGAGCAGTACTTC	CASGLAGGFTYEQYF
TRBV6-1	TRBJ1-5	-	-	TGTGCCAGCAGTGAAGGGGGGGGACAACAGCCCCAGCATTTT	CASSEGGGQQPQHF
TRBV5-1	TRBJ2-4	TRBD2	-	TGCGCCAGCAGCCAAGCGGGAGAGGTGGGAAACATTCAGTACTTC	CASSQAGEVGNIQYF
TRBV18	TRBJ2-7	TRBD1	-	TGTGCCAGCTCACCTTCAGGACAGGGGTTCTACGAGCAGTACTTC	CASSPSGQGFYEQYF
TRBV12-3/TRBV12-4	TRBJ1-2	-	-	TGTGCCAGCAGACCAGCCTCCATCTATGGCTACACCTTC	CASRPASIYGYTF
TRBV6-4	TRBJ1-6	-	-	TGTGCCAGCCGAATTTCCAGCTCCTATAATTCACCCCTCCACTTT	CASRISSSYNSPLHF
TRBV19	TRBJ1-4	-	-	TGTGCCAGTAGACAATACGCCGACGGGACCGCATGGGGTTCAACTAATGAAAAACTGTTTTTT	CASRQYADGTAWGSTNEKLFF
TRBV5-1	TRBJ1-5	-	-	TGCGCCAGCAGCTTAGAGGGGTCGAACAATCAGCCCCAGCATTTT	CASSLEGSNNQPQHF
TRBV6-6	TRBJ1-5	-	-	TGTGCCAGCATTCGCCACACGGAGCAAATGGGTAGCAATCAGCCCCAGCATTTT	CASIRHTEQMGSNQPQHF